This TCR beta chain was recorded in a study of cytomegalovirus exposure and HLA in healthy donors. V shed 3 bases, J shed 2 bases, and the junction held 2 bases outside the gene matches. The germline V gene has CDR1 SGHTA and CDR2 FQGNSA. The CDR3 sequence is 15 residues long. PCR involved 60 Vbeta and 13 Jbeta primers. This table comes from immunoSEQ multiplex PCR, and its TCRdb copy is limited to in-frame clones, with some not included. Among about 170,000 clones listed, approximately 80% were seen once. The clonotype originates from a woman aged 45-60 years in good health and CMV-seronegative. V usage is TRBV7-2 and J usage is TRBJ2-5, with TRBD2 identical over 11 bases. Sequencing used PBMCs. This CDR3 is CASSLSSGGQETQYF. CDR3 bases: TGTGCCAGCAGCTTGTCTAGCGGGGGGCAAGAGACCCAGTACTTC.